The next 3 T cell receptor beta chains were all read from a single sample in a study of cytomegalovirus exposure and HLA in healthy donors. PCR was performed using 60 Vbeta and 13 Jbeta primers. Method: immunoSEQ multiplex PCR; TCRdb's copy keeps in-frame clones and lacks some. Seen here are some 100,000 clones, about 74% observed once, and the top ten hold over 12%. Sequences were obtained from PBMCs. The receptors stem from a woman between 50 and 59 years old in good health and CMV-seropositive.

Sample share makes this clone medium-sized (0.01 to 0.1%). J is TRBJ1-5 and V is TRBV28, with D hard to call. Trimming cost V 6 bases and J 4 bases, with 13 bases left between them. The CDR3 has 14 residues. CDR1 is MDHEN and CDR2 is SYDVKM in the germline V gene. The CDR3 DNA sequence: TGTGCCAGCAGGGTGGCGAGGAGAAATCAGCCCCAGCATTTT. This gives the protein CASRVARRNQPQHF.

CDR3: CSVRWQRNTEAFF. DNA for the CDR3: TGCAGCGTTAGGTGGCAGCGGAACACTGAAGCTTTCTTT. This chain joins TRBV29-1 and TRBJ1-1; no definite D call. The V end lost 5 bases, the J end lost 1 base, and 11 bases lay between the germline ends. The CDR3 has 13 amino acids. Germline V gene sequence: CDR1 SQVTM, CDR2 ANQGSEA.

This clone came up once. This chain joins TRBV27 and TRBJ2-5; D is possibly TRBD2 (6 bases). Matching the DNA end better, TRBJ2-7 makes the J call doubtful. The germline CDR1 and CDR2 sequences are MNHEY and SMNVEV (reference sequence). The length of the CDR3 is 13 residues. The CDR3 nucleotides are TGTGCCAGCTCCCCCGGGAGCGGATCCGAGCAGTACTTC. Amino acids: CASSPGSGSEQYF.